This TCR beta chain stems from a study of human T cells and chemical hapten exposure (dated by TCRdb to about 2021). For the study in its entirety: For sensitization, 2% DPC in acetone was applied to a roughly 2 cm by roughly 2 cm area of upper inner arm skin. In alopecia patients, the study followed how the peripheral blood TCR repertoire changed in vivo over primary and secondary sensitization to diphenylcyclopropenone (DPC), a hapten. Blood samples were taken from patients before sensitization (week 0) and then at 2, 6 and about 24 weeks after DPC sensitization. Libraries were combined into a pool for sequencing, and differences in TCR yield between samples came mainly from small differences in library volumes within the pool. Most of the patients in the cohort were female, and the cohort covered alopecia areata with under or over 50% scalp involvement, alopecia totalis and alopecia universalis. Throughout the study period of about 23 weeks, patients also received therapeutic DPC doses to the scalp every week. Patch testing on the upper back used Finn chambers containing 0.01% DPC, with scoring done after 6 days according to International Contact Dermatitis Research Group standards. For TCR sequencing, blood came from 25 to 35 alopecia patients at anywhere from one to four time points (pre-sensitization, 2, 6 and 24 weeks). Study-wide findings and limitations: Alopecia, a presumed autoimmune disease, was present in all patients, so the immune response of the patients might differ from that of healthy individuals. The number of PT1 expanded TCRs positively correlated with patch test score, significant at thresholds 8, 16 and 32 but not 4. Expanded TCRs formed significantly more large CDR3 similarity clusters than pre-sensitization or healthy control sets, consistent with antigen-driven responses. DPC sensitization did not change the number of TCRs with a frequency above 1 in 1000, and there was no evidence of changes in global repertoire structure. Repeated subsampling changed both the strength of the expansion versus patch-test correlation and the threshold at which that correlation became significant.

To prepare the library, RACE was applied. The reads were generated on a NextSeq 500. During library preparation, unique molecular identifiers were attached to individual cDNA molecules so that TCRs could be counted in a quantitative, reproducible way. For every blood RNA sample, sequencing covered both the TCR alpha and TCR beta chains. For the original study's pipeline: Samples had a median of around 92,000 TCRs, with a range from roughly 23,224 to 750,000. V, J and CDR3 annotation of the TCR reads was carried out using the Decombinator software suite. Every sample was subsampled to the same number of TCRs (28,000) for the PS versus PT1 abundance plots. Expanded TCRs were defined as absent before sensitization and observed at least eight times at the 2-week time point. In-frame beta chains were kept once TCRdb had trimmed the public reads at Q25 with fastp and called clones with MiXCR. Each record represents a unique CDR3 protein, reported with the most common genes and DNA among its rows. These V and J calls derive from TCRdb rather than the authors' analysis. Present in this sample are under 75,000 distinct CDR3 sequences, 11% of which were seen just once. About 1.5% of the sample lies in the top ten.

The time point tag for this specimen amounts to: patch test 3, about 24 weeks after DPC sensitization. The meaning of the sample's treatment or condition label: therapeutic diphenylcyclopropenone sensitization with weekly scalp DPC. Blood at each patch-test visit was drawn before the patch test was applied. To be eligible, patients had to be aged 18 to 70, diagnosed with alopecia and judged suitable for DPC therapy, while pregnant patients were excluded. Unfractionated whole blood was collected in Tempus Blood RNA tubes, and total RNA was extracted from that blood. Only a few counts were recorded for this clonotype. Its specific antigen is unknown. No much larger clonotype is one base removed from it; base qualities were not supplied. From the cysteine through the phenylalanine, the CDR3 covers 14 amino acids. The kept DNA is CDR3 alone, 42 bases in frame from the first base. V lost 5 bases and J lost 6 bases, and the count of bases not matched to a germline gene is 7. Looking up the germline V gene (reference sequence) yields CDR1 DFQATT and CDR2 SNEGSKA.

This receptor was taken from a woman aged 45-60 years with alopecia areata. Some clones in this sample may be carry-over from other donors' samples. Recombination linked TRBV20-1 to TRBJ1-5, with TRBD1 matching 10 junction bases. Source: whole blood, taken in connection with sensitization to the hapten diphenylcyclopropenone (DPC). CDR3 sequence: CSAEDRGRLQPQHF. The nucleotide sequence is given as TGCAGTGCTGAAGACAGGGGGCGTCTTCAGCCCCAGCATTTT.